A single sample gave rise to the 26 T cell receptor beta chains below, sequenced in a study of tumor and adjacent non-tumor tissue in lung cancer. A modified ARM-PCR protocol with three rounds of nested PCR amplified TCRbeta. MiXCR, run by TCRdb on the multiplex PCR reads, gives a single entry per CDR3 protein. The profile shows some 80,000 distinct CDR3 sequences, over 60% of them singletons. The template was RNA from unsorted bulk tissue. The normal lung tissue was taken more than 3 cm from the tumor edge. Input material: distant non-tumor lung tissue. The receptors come from a man in his sixties or seventies with non-small cell lung cancer.

Comments on this clonotype: One end of the junction does not line up with germline, which may come from a read error. The chain links TRBV5-6 to TRBJ2-7; 9 bases fit TRBD1. The CDR3 spans 16 residues. CDR1 SGHDT and CDR2 YYEEEE come from the germline V gene. Here the CDR3 DNA reads TGTGTCAGCAGCTCCGCTGTCCGGGACAGGGCCTACGAGCAATACTTC. Its translation is CVSSSAVRDRAYEQYF.

Regarding this clonotype: An end of the junction does not agree with germline; a read error may underlie this. The rearrangement uses TRBV6-1 and TRBJ1-5; 9 bases agree with TRBD1. The CDR3 covers 19 residues. Germline CDR1 is MNHNS and CDR2 is SASEGT. CDR3: CAGSNKFSGQGSSNQPQHF. The CDR3 DNA reads TGTGCCGGCAGTAATAAGTTTTCGGGACAGGGAAGTAGCAATCAGCCCCAGCATTTT.

This chain joins TRBV28 and TRBJ2-7; no clear D. Germline V gene sequence: CDR1 MDHEN, CDR2 SYDVKM. The CDR3 is 15 amino acids. The V gene lost 2 bases and the J gene lost 3 bases, with 14 bases spanning the gap. CDR3 bases: TGTGCCAGCAGTTTAGATCAGTTAGTCTACTACGAGCAGTACTTC. It codes for CASSLDQLVYYEQYF.

In this sample, this clonotype turned up many times. The gene calls are TRBV11-2 and TRBJ1-2, with D perhaps matching TRBD1 (5 bases). The CDR3 spans 13 residues. Germline V CDR1 and CDR2: SGHAT, FQNNGV. Trimming took 1 base from V and 7 from J, leaving 10 bases between them. CDR3 protein: CASSLVGESGYTF. The CDR3 nucleotides are TGTGCCAGCAGCTTAGTGGGGGAAAGTGGCTACACCTTC. The full variable domain, in which reference TRBV11-2 and TRBJ1-2 provide the parts outside the CDR3, is EAGVAQSPRYKIIEKRQSVAFWCNPISGHATLYWYQQILGQGPKLLIQFQNNGVVDDSQLPKDRFSAERLKGVDSTLKIQPAKLEDSAVYLCASSLVGESGYTFGSGTRLTVV.

The V call is TRBV6-5, the J call TRBJ2-1; TRBD2 agrees at 12 bases. There are 15 residues in the CDR3. V trimming: 5 bases; J trimming: 14 bases; junction bases outside the gene matches: 13. Germline values: CDR1 MNHEY, CDR2 SVGAGI. The CDR3 protein is CASSLAGGPMKEEFF. CDR3 DNA sequence: TGTGCCAGCAGTCTAGCGGGGGGGCCTATGAAAGAGGAGTTCTTC.

The chain couples TRBV11-2 to TRBJ2-5; 7 nucleotides line up with TRBD1. Germline V gene sequence: CDR1 SGHAT, CDR2 FQNNGV. The CDR3 totals 15 residues. The CDR3 bases are TGTGTCAACAGCCAGGGGACAGTTGGGCAAGAGACCCAGTACTTC. Translated, it gives CVNSQGTVGQETQYF.

A note on this clonotype: The junction departs from germline at one end; a sequencing error may be responsible. This chain links TRBV6-2 or TRBV6-3 with TRBJ2-1; TRBD2 matches 12 bases. Germline CDR1 reads MNHEY; CDR2 reads SVGEGT. There are 19 residues in the CDR3. Written as DNA, the CDR3 is TGTGCCAGCAGTTACTGTCTACTAGCGGGGGGAAGGTCCTACAATGAGCGGTTCTTC. Translating gives CASSYCLLAGGRSYNERFF.

A word on this clonotype: Compared with germline, one end of the junction differs, possibly owing to a read error. The chain carries TRBV5-5 and TRBJ1-1; no clear D gene. This CDR3 contains 14 residues. Germline V gene data show CDR1 as SGHKS and CDR2 as YYEKEE (reference sequence). CDR3 protein: CVSSSFTAKTEAFF. The CDR3 DNA reads as TGTGTCAGCAGCTCTTTTACGGCGAAAACTGAAGCTTTCTTT.

This clonotype came up a few times. The chain combines TRBV7-8 with TRBJ2-1; TRBD2 agrees at 8 bases. With 5 bases clipped from V and 8 bases from J, the junction kept 11 bases outside the gene matches. Germline CDR1 is SGHVS and CDR2 is FQNEAQ. The CDR3 totals 15 residues. The CDR3 region is CASSPPTSGGDEQFF. The CDR3 DNA follows: TGTGCCAGCAGCCCGCCCACTAGCGGAGGCGATGAGCAGTTCTTC. Complete variable domain (other parts from reference TRBV7-8 and TRBJ2-1): GAGVSQSPRYKVAKRGQDVALRCDPISGHVSLFWYQQALGQGPEFLTYFQNEAQLDKSGLPSDRFFAERPEGSVSTLKIQRTQQEDSAVYLCASSPPTSGGDEQFFGPGTRLTVL.

Regarding this clonotype: The germline gene is not matched at one end of the junction; a read error may be the cause. This chain links TRBV11-3 with TRBJ1-1; TRBD1 agrees at 7 bases. From germline, CDR1 is SGHNT and CDR2 YENEEA. The CDR3 length is 16 residues. The CDR3 region is CASSFRDSTLNNEAFF. The CDR3 nucleotides are TGTGCTAGTAGCTTCCGGGACAGTACCCTGAACAATGAAGCTTTCTTT.

As regards this clonotype: Lacking the conserved final phenylalanine or tryptophan, this CDR3 likely reflects a read error. The chain employs TRBV29-1 and TRBJ2-7; weak D call: TRBD1 (5 bases). CDR1 SQVTM and CDR2 ANQGSEA come from the germline V gene. The CDR3 contains 13 residues. The V end was cut by 6 bases, the J end by 5 bases, with 17 bases between. The CDR3 spells CSVMKGASDEQYL. The CDR3 nucleotides read TGCAGCGTCATGAAAGGGGCGTCAGACGAGCAGTACTTA.

This clonotype was observed a few times. The chain employs TRBV11-3 and TRBJ1-1; D call uncertain. The V gene's germline CDR1 is SGHNT and CDR2 YENEEA. The CDR3 spans 14 residues. Trimming took off 5 bases at V and 0 bases at J, with 10 bases between the two ends. Written as DNA, the CDR3 is TGTGCCAGCAGCCCAAGGTTACTGAACACTGAAGCTTTCTTT. Translated: CASSPRLLNTEAFF.

As to this clonotype: One end of the junction fails to match germline, which may point to a read error. This chain connects TRBV5-6 to TRBJ2-7, with 7 bases lining up with TRBD1. The CDR3 consists of 16 residues. CDR1 is SGHDT, CDR2 YYEEEE, per germline. The CDR3 sequence: CASISVVRDRTYEQYF. The CDR3 bases are TGTGCCAGCATCTCCGTTGTCCGGGACAGAACCTACGAGCAATACTTC.

This clonotype occurred a few times. One end of the junction is discordant with germline, which a read error may explain. This rearrangement joins TRBV6-6 to TRBJ1-1, with TRBD1 as a possible D gene (6 bases). This CDR3 contains 14 residues. Germline loops: CDR1 MNHNY, CDR2 SVGAGI (reference sequence). The CDR3 nucleotides are TGTGCCGCAGACCTCACAGGGTGTGACACTGAAGCTCTCTTT. Amino acid sequence: CAADLTGCDTEALF.

As regards this clonotype: A clone one base away is much larger, so this may be a read error. The gene calls are TRBV10-3 and TRBJ2-1, with D unclear. This CDR3 is built from 15 residues. Looked up from germline, CDR1 is ENHRY and CDR2 is SYGVKD. V dropped 5 bases and J dropped 2 bases, with 13 bases sitting between them. Here the CDR3 DNA reads TGTGCCATCAGTAATATGGCTGTAACCTACAATGAGCAGTTCTTC. Amino acids: CAISNMAVTYNEQFF.

This chain connects TRBV5-1 to TRBJ2-1, with a weak D call TRBD1 (6 bases). The germline V and J ends were trimmed by 2 bases and 7 bases, with 13 bases remaining between them. Germline loops: CDR1 SGHRS, CDR2 YFSETQ. CDR3 length equals 14 residues. CDR3 coding DNA: TGCGCCAGCAGCTTCCGGGACAATCATAATGAGCAGTTCTTC. This sequence encodes CASSFRDNHNEQFF.

The CDR3, as DNA: TGTGCCAGCAGCTTGGGTTTCCCAGATACGCAGTATTTT. It codes for CASSLGFPDTQYF. The chain combines TRBV11-2 with TRBJ2-3; D is ambiguous. Germline loops: CDR1 SGHAT, CDR2 FQNNGV. Deletions cut 3 bases from V and 4 bases from J, with 8 bases between. CDR3 length equals 13 residues.

As regards this clonotype: At one boundary the junction diverges from the germline segment, which might be a read error. The chain recombines TRBV11-3 with TRBJ2-7; D is unresolved. CDR1 SGHNT and CDR2 YENEEA come from the germline V gene. CDR3 length: 13 residues. CDR3 in DNA: TGTGTCAGCAGCTCCGACGTTTCCTACGAGCAGTATTTC. This sequence encodes CVSSSDVSYEQYF.

The chain links TRBV6-5 to TRBJ1-2; no clear D gene. The V gene lost 10 bases and the J gene lost 0 bases, with 18 bases spanning the gap. The CDR3 consists of 15 residues. Germline values: CDR1 MNHEY, CDR2 SVGAGI. The CDR3 protein is CATGEVLWSNYGYTF. The CDR3, as DNA: TGTGCCACCGGGGAGGTCTTATGGTCTAACTATGGCTACACCTTC.

The rearrangement uses TRBV6-2 or TRBV6-3 and TRBJ2-7, with TRBD2 matching over 7 bases. CDR1 and CDR2 (germline): MNHEY, SVGEGT. V lost 7 bases and J lost 10; bases outside the gene matches: 13. This CDR3 contains 13 residues. The CDR3, as DNA: TGTGCCAGCATCCGGGGGGTCGACTACAAACAGTACTTC. This sequence encodes CASIRGVDYKQYF.

As concerns this clonotype: A much larger clone differs by one base, so this may be a read error. The chain links TRBV27 to TRBJ2-2, with TRBD2 matching 11 bases. The germline V gene encodes CDR1 MNHEY and CDR2 SMNVEV (reference sequence). The CDR3 has 15 amino acids. V lost 5 bases and J lost 7; bases outside the gene matches: 6. The CDR3 is CASSRVAGGRGELFF. CDR3 in DNA: TGTGCCAGCAGTAGGGTAGCGGGGGGGCGCGGGGAGCTGTTTTTT.

As regards this clonotype: The junction does not match germline at one end; this may be a read error. The chain uses TRBV6-5 and TRBJ1-1; 8 bases fit TRBD1. CDR3 size: 17 residues. CDR1 is MNHEY, CDR2 SVGAGI, per germline. The CDR3 spells CASIYSATDRATYEAFF. The CDR3 DNA is TGTGCCAGCATTTACTCGGCAACGGACAGGGCTACGTATGAAGCTTTCTTT.

A single count supports this clonotype. The chain is built from TRBV6-5 and TRBJ1-3, with no clear D. The CDR3 totals 14 residues. Trimming took off 11 bases at V and 4 bases at J, with 18 bases between the two ends. Germline V CDR1 and CDR2: MNHEY, SVGAGI. The CDR3 DNA follows: TGTGCCGGCACTTACGGGAAATCCGGAAACACCATATATTTT. Amino acid sequence: CAGTYGKSGNTIYF.

A word on this clonotype: A much larger clone differs by one base, so this may be a read error. The chain uses TRBV11-3 and TRBJ2-5; D not resolved. V lost 5 bases and J 5 bases, leaving 9 bases between the germline ends. The CDR3 totals 12 residues. Germline CDR1 and CDR2: SGHNT and YENEEA. The CDR3 region is CASSVLGETQYF. CDR3 sequence (DNA): TGTGCCAGCAGCGTCCTTGGGGAGACCCAGTACTTC.

This clonotype has more than one count but fewer than ten. A much larger clone is a single base away; this may be a read error. The CDR3 end shows no conserved phenylalanine or tryptophan, and so a read error is likely. V usage is TRBV28 and J usage is TRBJ2-7, with D possibly being TRBD1 (5 bases). Trimming cost V 3 bases and J 2 bases, with 29 bases left between them. Germline V gene lookup returns CDR1 MDHEN and CDR2 SYDVKM. CDR3 size: 20 residues. CDR3 in amino acids: CASSFGTDATRAGIAYEQYS. In nucleotides, the CDR3 is TGTGCCAGCAGTTTCGGTACCGACGCCACGAGAGCAGGGATCGCCTACGAGCAGTACTCC.

About this clonotype: A read error is likely, as this CDR3 ends without the conserved phenylalanine or tryptophan. The DNA is omitted, as the CDR3 cannot be located on it reliably, and the CDR3 follows TCRdb's listing. V gene TRBV11-3 combines with J gene TRBJ2-7; the D call in the table, TRBD1, was not verified against the DNA. The CDR3 length is 15 residues, termini included. CDR1 SGHNT and CDR2 YENEEA come from the germline V gene. The chain's CDR3 is CASSLDGTQAREQCL.